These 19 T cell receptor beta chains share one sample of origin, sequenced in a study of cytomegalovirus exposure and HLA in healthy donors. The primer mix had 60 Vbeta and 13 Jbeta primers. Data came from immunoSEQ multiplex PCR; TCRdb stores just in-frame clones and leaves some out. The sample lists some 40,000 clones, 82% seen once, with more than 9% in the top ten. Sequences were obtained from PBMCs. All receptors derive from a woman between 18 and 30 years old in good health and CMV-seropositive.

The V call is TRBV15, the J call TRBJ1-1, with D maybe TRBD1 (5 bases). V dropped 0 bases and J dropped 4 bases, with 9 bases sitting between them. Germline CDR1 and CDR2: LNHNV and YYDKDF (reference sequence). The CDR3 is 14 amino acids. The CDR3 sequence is CATSRDLRATEAFF. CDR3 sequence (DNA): TGTGCCACCAGCAGAGATCTCAGGGCCACTGAAGCTTTCTTT.

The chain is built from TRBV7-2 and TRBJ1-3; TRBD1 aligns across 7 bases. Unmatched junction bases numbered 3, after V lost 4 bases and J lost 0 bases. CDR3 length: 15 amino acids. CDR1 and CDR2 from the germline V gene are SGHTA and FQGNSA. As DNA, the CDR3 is TGTGCCAGCAGCTCGGGACAGAGCTCTGGAAACACCATATATTTT. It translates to CASSSGQSSGNTIYF.

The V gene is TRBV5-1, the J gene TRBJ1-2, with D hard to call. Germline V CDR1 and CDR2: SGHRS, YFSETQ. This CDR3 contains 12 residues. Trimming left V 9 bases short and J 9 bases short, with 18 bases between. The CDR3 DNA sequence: TGCGCCACCGCCCCGTTGACTCCCAGCTACACCTTC. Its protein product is CATAPLTPSYTF.

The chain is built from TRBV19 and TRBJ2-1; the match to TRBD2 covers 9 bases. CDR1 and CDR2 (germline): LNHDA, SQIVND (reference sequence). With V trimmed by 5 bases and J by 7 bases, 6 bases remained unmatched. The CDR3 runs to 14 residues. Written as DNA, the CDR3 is TGTGCCAGTAGTTGGGCTAGCGGGGTGAATGAGCAGTTCTTC. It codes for CASSWASGVNEQFF. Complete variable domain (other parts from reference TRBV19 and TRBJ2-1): DGGITQSPKYLFRKEGQNVTLSCEQNLNHDAMYWYRQDPGQGLRLIYYSQIVNDFQKGDIAEGYSVSREKKESFPLTVTSAQKNPTAFYLCASSWASGVNEQFFGPGTRLTVL.

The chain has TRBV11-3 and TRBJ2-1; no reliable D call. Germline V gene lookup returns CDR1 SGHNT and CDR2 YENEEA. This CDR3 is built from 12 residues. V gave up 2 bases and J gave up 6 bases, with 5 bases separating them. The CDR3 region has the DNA TGTGCCAGCAGCTTAAGTAGCAATGAGCAGTTCTTC. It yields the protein CASSLSSNEQFF.

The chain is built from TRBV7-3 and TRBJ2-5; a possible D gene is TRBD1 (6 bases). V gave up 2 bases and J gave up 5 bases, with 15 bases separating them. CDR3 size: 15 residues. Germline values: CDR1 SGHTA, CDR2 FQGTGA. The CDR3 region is CASSLVGQRGETQYF. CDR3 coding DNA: TGTGCCAGCAGCTTAGTTGGACAGCGCGGGGAGACCCAGTACTTC.

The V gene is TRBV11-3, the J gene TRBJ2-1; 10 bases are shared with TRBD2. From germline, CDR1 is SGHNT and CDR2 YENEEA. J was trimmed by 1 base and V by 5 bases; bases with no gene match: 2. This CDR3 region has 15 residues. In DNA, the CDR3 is TGTGCCAGCAGCCCTAGCGGGAGTTCCTACAATGAGCAGTTCTTC. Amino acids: CASSPSGSSYNEQFF.

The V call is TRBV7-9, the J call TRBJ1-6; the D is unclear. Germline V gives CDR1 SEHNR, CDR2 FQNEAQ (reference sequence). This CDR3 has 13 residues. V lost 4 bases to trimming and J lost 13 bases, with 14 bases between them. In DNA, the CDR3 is TGTGCCAGCAGCTACAACCCGGGTCTTCCCCTCCACTTT. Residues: CASSYNPGLPLHF. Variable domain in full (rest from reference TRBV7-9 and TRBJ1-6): DTGVSQNPRHKITKRGQNVTFRCDPISEHNRLYWYRQTLGQGPEFLTYFQNEAQLEKSRLLSDRFSAERPKGSFSTLEIQRTEQGDSAMYLCASSYNPGLPLHFGNGTRLTVT.

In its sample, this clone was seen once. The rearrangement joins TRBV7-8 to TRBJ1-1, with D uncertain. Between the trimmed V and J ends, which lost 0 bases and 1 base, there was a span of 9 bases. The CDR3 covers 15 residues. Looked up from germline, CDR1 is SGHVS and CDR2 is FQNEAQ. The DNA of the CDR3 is TGTGCCAGCAGCTTAGCGTCGGGGAAGAACACTGAAGCTTTCTTT. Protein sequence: CASSLASGKNTEAFF.

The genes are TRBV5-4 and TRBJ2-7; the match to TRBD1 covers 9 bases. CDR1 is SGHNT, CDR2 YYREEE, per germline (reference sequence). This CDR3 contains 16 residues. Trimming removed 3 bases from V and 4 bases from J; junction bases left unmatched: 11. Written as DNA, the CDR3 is TGTGCCAGCAGCTCGCCCCGGGGACAGGGTGTATACGAGCAGTACTTC. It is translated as CASSSPRGQGVYEQYF.

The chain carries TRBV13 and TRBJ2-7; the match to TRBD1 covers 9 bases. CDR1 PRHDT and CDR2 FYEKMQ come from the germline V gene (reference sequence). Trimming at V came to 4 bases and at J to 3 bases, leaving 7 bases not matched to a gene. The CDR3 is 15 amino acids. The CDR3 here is CASSSSTGGVYEQYF. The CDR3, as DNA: TGTGCCAGCAGCTCCTCGACAGGGGGGGTCTACGAGCAGTACTTC. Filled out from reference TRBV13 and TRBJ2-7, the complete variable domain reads AAGVIQSPRHLIKEKRETATLKCYPIPRHDTVYWYQQGPGQDPQFLISFYEKMQSDKGSIPDRFSAQQFSDYHSELNMSSLELGDSALYFCASSSSTGGVYEQYFGPGTRLTVT.

This chain's CDR3 is CAWSLAGGLEQYF. The DNA for the CDR3 is TGTGCCTGGAGTCTAGCGGGAGGGCTCGAGCAGTACTTC. This chain joins TRBV30 and TRBJ2-7; 12 bases line up with TRBD2. Germline-derived CDR1 and CDR2 are GTSNPN and SVGIG (reference sequence). The CDR3 covers 13 residues. V was clipped by 2 bases and J by 6 bases; unmatched bases: 2.

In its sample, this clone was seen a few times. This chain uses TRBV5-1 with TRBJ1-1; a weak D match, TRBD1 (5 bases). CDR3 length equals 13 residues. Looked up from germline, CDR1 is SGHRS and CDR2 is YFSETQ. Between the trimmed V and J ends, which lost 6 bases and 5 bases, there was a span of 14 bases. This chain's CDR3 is CASKLGGVTEAFF. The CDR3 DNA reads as TGCGCCAGCAAACTTGGGGGGGTGACTGAAGCTTTCTTT.

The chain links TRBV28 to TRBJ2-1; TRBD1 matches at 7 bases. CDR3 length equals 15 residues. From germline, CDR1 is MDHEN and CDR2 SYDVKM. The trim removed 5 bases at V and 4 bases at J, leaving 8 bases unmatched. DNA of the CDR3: TGTGCCAGCAGTCGAAGACAGGGACATTACAATGAGCAGTTCTTC. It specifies CASSRRQGHYNEQFF.

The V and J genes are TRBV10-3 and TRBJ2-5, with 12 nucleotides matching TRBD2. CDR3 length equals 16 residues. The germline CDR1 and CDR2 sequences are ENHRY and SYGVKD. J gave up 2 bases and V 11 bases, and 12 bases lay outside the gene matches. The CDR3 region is CASLASGGEGQETQYF. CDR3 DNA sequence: TGTGCCTCCCTGGCTAGCGGGGGGGAGGGACAAGAGACCCAGTACTTC.

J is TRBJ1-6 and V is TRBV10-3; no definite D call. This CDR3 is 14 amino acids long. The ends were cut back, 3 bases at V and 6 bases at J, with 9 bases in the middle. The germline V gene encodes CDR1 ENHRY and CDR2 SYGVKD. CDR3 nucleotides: TGTGCCATCAGTGACGGAGTCGGTAATTCACCCCTCCACTTT. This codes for CAISDGVGNSPLHF.

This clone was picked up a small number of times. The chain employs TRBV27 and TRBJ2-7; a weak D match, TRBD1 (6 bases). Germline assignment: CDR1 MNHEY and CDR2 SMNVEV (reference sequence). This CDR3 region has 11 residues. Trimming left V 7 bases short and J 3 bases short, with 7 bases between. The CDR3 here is CASKGVYEQYF. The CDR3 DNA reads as TGTGCCAGCAAGGGGGTCTACGAGCAGTACTTC.

The CDR3 loop is CASSLEQGDTQYF. Written as DNA, the CDR3 is TGTGCCAGCAGCCTAGAACAGGGGGATACGCAGTATTTT. The chain links TRBV7-2 to TRBJ2-3; TRBD1 matches at 7 bases. Trimming removed 5 bases from V and 6 bases from J; junction bases left unmatched: 5. Germline V lookup: CDR1 SGHTA, CDR2 FQGNSA. This CDR3 spans 13 amino acids.

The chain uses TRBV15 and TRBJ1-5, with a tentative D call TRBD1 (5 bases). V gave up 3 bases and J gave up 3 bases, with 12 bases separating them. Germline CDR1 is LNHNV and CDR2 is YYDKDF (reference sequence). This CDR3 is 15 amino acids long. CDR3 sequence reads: CATSSGGEPNQPQHF. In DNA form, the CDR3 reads TGTGCCACCAGCAGTGGAGGGGAGCCCAATCAGCCCCAGCATTTT.